A single sample is the source of the 26 T cell receptor beta chains below, sequenced in a study of T-cell reconstitution after alpha-beta-depleted transplantation in children. Unique molecular identifiers were incorporated during preparation of the TCRbeta library. TCRdb passed the PCR reads through MiXCR, listing each CDR3 protein once. The sample records a few hundred thousand distinct CDR3 sequences, approximately 30% being singletons. Sequencing was performed on PBMCs, taken before TCRalphabeta/CD19-depleted stem cell transplant. The receptors originated from a boy under two years old with Wiskott-Aldrich syndrome, due to receive a stem cell transplant.

The chain couples TRBV6-1 to TRBJ2-1; the match to TRBD2 covers 16 bases. The CDR3 consists of 19 residues. Germline CDR1 is MNHNS and CDR2 is SASEGT. The V gene end was trimmed by 6 bases and the J gene end by 1 base; junction bases not matched to a gene: 9. CDR3 bases: TGTGCCAGCAGGCCTCCGGGACTAGCGGGAGGGAGATCCTACAATGAGCAGTTCTTC. It encodes CASRPPGLAGGRSYNEQFF.

The chain combines TRBV12-3 or TRBV12-4 with TRBJ2-7; TRBD2 matches 9 bases. The V and J ends lost 8 bases and 8 bases, in that order; junction bases with no gene match: 10. The CDR3 extends over 13 amino acids. In nucleotides, the CDR3 is TGTGCCAGCCAAAGAGCAGCGGGAGGCAAGCAGTACTTC. Residues: CASQRAAGGKQYF.

The chain has TRBV6-2 or TRBV6-3 and TRBJ2-7; possibly TRBD2 for D (5 bases). Trimming shortened V by 5 bases and J by 3 bases, and 17 bases separated the two germline ends. This CDR3 region has 15 residues. Germline-derived CDR1 and CDR2 are MNHEY and SVGEGT. CDR3 region: CASSRTATPVYEQYF. The CDR3 coding sequence is TGTGCCAGCAGTCGGACTGCCACCCCAGTCTACGAGCAGTACTTC.

Here the CDR3 DNA reads TGTGCCAGCAGTTTTTGGACCGGGGAGCTGTTTTTT. Its protein product is CASSFWTGELFF. V usage is TRBV27 and J usage is TRBJ2-2; D gene uncertain. CDR1 is MNHEY and CDR2 is SMNVEV in the germline V gene (reference sequence). The CDR3 spans 12 residues. Trimming took off 3 bases at V and 5 bases at J, with 4 bases between the two ends.

J is TRBJ2-7 and V is TRBV5-1, with TRBD1 matching 9 bases. Germline V gives CDR1 SGHRS, CDR2 YFSETQ. The CDR3 contains 16 residues. J lost 7 bases, V lost 7 bases, and 18 bases had no gene match. CDR3 DNA: TGCGCCAGCGGAACCTGGGACAGGGCGGCGCCTAAAGAGCAGTACTTC. Translation: CASGTWDRAAPKEQYF.

This clonotype showed up many times. The V and J genes are TRBV29-1 and TRBJ2-1; weak D call: TRBD2 (6 bases). Germline V CDR1 and CDR2: SQVTM, ANQGSEA. V gave up 5 bases and J gave up 0 bases, with 14 bases separating them. The CDR3 is 15 residues long. The CDR3 DNA reads TGCAGCGTTCAAGGACTACCCCTCTCCTACAATGAGCAGTTCTTC. It encodes CSVQGLPLSYNEQFF.

This chain connects TRBV5-1 to TRBJ2-2; 7 nucleotides agree with TRBD1. With V trimmed by 4 bases and J by 5 bases, 8 bases remained unmatched. The CDR3 extends over 15 amino acids. The V gene's germline CDR1 is SGHRS and CDR2 YFSETQ. The CDR3 region is CASSLRQGRTGELFF. DNA for the CDR3: TGCGCCAGCAGCCTGAGACAGGGTCGGACCGGGGAGCTGTTTTTT.

This clonotype was counted between two and nine times. V and J are TRBV5-1 and TRBJ1-1, with D possibly being TRBD1 (5 bases). The V gene lost 2 bases and the J gene lost 0 bases, with 11 bases spanning the gap. In germline, CDR1 is SGHRS, CDR2 YFSETQ. The length of the CDR3 is 15 residues. This CDR3 reads CASSLGVAMNTEAFF. The CDR3 DNA follows: TGCGCCAGCAGCTTAGGGGTGGCGATGAACACTGAAGCTTTCTTT.

This clonotype was seen more than once but under ten times. The chain carries TRBV20-1 and TRBJ2-7, with D maybe TRBD1 (5 bases). The CDR3 extends over 13 amino acids. Germline V lookup: CDR1 DFQATT, CDR2 SNEGSKA (reference sequence). V was clipped by 3 bases and J by 5 bases, with 14 bases between them. The CDR3 sequence: CSARDTVRDEQYF. CDR3 coding DNA: TGCAGTGCTAGGGACACCGTCAGGGACGAGCAGTACTTC.

This chain connects TRBV20-1 to TRBJ2-5, with a possible D match to TRBD1 (7 bases). The V end was cut by 0 bases, the J end by 7 bases, with 18 bases between. CDR1 and CDR2 from the germline V gene are DFQATT and SNEGSKA (reference sequence). The CDR3 has 15 residues. The CDR3 loop is CSARDFAGGLGTQYF. The DNA for the CDR3 is TGCAGTGCTAGAGATTTTGCAGGGGGACTGGGGACCCAGTACTTC.

The genes are TRBV5-1 and TRBJ2-1, with 14 nucleotides matching TRBD2. The germline V gene encodes CDR1 SGHRS and CDR2 YFSETQ. The CDR3 totals 15 residues. V was clipped by 2 bases and J by 9 bases; unmatched bases: 4. CDR3 sequence (DNA): TGCGCCAGCAGCTTCGGACTAGCGGGAGGAGTTGAGCAGTTCTTC. Its translation: CASSFGLAGGVEQFF.

The chain couples TRBV6-1 to TRBJ1-1; D ambiguous. V dropped 5 bases and J dropped 1 base, with 11 bases sitting between them. Per germline, CDR1 MNHNS and CDR2 SASEGT. This CDR3 comprises 14 residues. The CDR3 spells CASSQRGGNTEAFF. CDR3 coding DNA: TGTGCCAGCAGTCAAAGAGGTGGGAACACTGAAGCTTTCTTT.

This clonotype has more than one count but fewer than ten. The J gene is TRBJ1-2, the V gene TRBV4-2, with 8 bases identical to TRBD1. The germline gives CDR1 LGHNA, CDR2 YNFKEQ. The CDR3 runs to 15 residues. V dropped 2 bases and J dropped 2; count of bases not matched to a gene: 4. DNA for the CDR3: TGTGCCAGCAGCCAACCCAGGGGGCTAAACTATGGCTACACCTTC. Protein: CASSQPRGLNYGYTF.

In its sample, this clonotype was seen once. The chain links TRBV11-2 to TRBJ2-1; 7 nucleotides align to TRBD2. This CDR3 comprises 18 residues. The germline gives CDR1 SGHAT, CDR2 FQNNGV. V dropped 2 bases and J dropped 4; count of bases not matched to a gene: 14. The CDR3 is CASSLKLAGPSPYNEQFF. The DNA of the CDR3 is TGTGCCAGCAGCTTAAAATTAGCGGGCCCCTCCCCATACAATGAGCAGTTCTTC.

V usage is TRBV5-1 and J usage is TRBJ1-4, with unresolved D. The CDR3 has 17 residues. Germline-derived CDR1 and CDR2 are SGHRS and YFSETQ. V lost 0 bases, J lost 3 bases, and 15 bases lay in between. The CDR3 DNA sequence: TGCGCCAGCAGCTTGGGACCCAAGTTTGGGCCTAATGAAAAACTGTTTTTT. Translation gives CASSLGPKFGPNEKLFF. Based on the CDR3 plus reference TRBV5-1 and TRBJ1-4, the full variable domain is KAGVTQTPRYLIKTRGQQVTLSCSPISGHRSVSWYQQTPGQGLQFLFEYFSETQRNKGNFPGRFSGRQFSNSRSEMNVSTLELGDSALYLCASSLGPKFGPNEKLFFGSGTQLSVL.

This clonotype has a handful of counts. This chain joins TRBV27 and TRBJ2-2; 7 nucleotides agree with TRBD1. The V gene end was trimmed by 6 bases and the J gene end by 0 bases; junction bases not matched to a gene: 4. This CDR3 has 15 residues. Germline CDR1 MNHEY, CDR2 SMNVEV (reference sequence). As DNA, the CDR3 is TGTGCCAGCAGCCGACAGGGCGCGAACACCGGGGAGCTGTTTTTT. Protein sequence: CASSRQGANTGELFF.

The chain recombines TRBV21-1 with TRBJ2-7; TRBD2, the table's D call, was not compared with the DNA. TRBV21-1 is a pseudogene locus. This CDR3 has 13 residues. CDR3 sequence: CASSSLGAYEQYF. CDR3 nucleotide sequence: TGTGCCAGCAGCTCCCTCGGGGCCTACGAGCAGTACTTC.

The rearrangement joins TRBV7-2 to TRBJ2-3; TRBD2 aligns across 15 bases. V was pared by 0 bases and J by 1 base, with 2 bases of the junction left unmatched. The CDR3 runs 18 residues. Germline values: CDR1 SGHTA, CDR2 FQGNSA. CDR3 protein: CASSLAGTSGRRTDTQYF. The DNA for the CDR3 is TGTGCCAGCAGCTTAGCGGGGACTAGCGGGAGGCGCACAGATACGCAGTATTTT.

The J gene is TRBJ2-2, the V gene TRBV27; possibly TRBD1 for D (6 bases). The CDR3 has 13 amino acids. Trimming shortened V by 5 bases and J by 7 bases, and 11 bases separated the two germline ends. Germline CDR1 MNHEY, CDR2 SMNVEV (reference sequence). The CDR3 reads CASSLTGIGELFF. In DNA, the CDR3 is TGTGCCAGCAGTCTTACAGGGATCGGGGAGCTGTTTTTT.

The chain employs TRBV2 and TRBJ2-3; D unclear. Trimming removed 2 bases at V and 1 base at J, with 10 bases between. The germline V gene encodes CDR1 SNHLY and CDR2 FYNNEI. The CDR3 covers 15 residues. CDR3 nucleotide sequence: TGTGCCAGCAGTGAAACCCAGCTAGGCACAGATACGCAGTATTTT. Its translation: CASSETQLGTDTQYF.

The chain links TRBV20-1 to TRBJ1-3, with a tentative D call TRBD1 (5 bases). V shed 3 bases and J shed 2 bases, with 8 bases lying between them. CDR3 length: 13 residues. The germline V gene encodes CDR1 DFQATT and CDR2 SNEGSKA (reference sequence). The CDR3 spells CSASDSTGNTIYF. CDR3 DNA sequence: TGCAGTGCTAGTGACAGCACTGGAAACACCATATATTTT.

The V and J genes are TRBV27 and TRBJ2-3; no firm D call. V lost 8 bases and J 1 base, leaving 19 bases between the germline ends. The germline gives CDR1 MNHEY, CDR2 SMNVEV (reference sequence). CDR3 length: 16 amino acids. The CDR3 DNA sequence: TGTGCCAGCTCCGGCAGAAGGAATACTCGCACAGATACGCAGTATTTT. This gives the protein CASSGRRNTRTDTQYF.

The chain joins TRBV5-1 to TRBJ2-1, with 9 bases that match TRBD2. J gave up 0 bases and V 1 base, and 8 bases lay outside the gene matches. The CDR3 is 18 residues long. The germline CDR1 and CDR2 sequences are SGHRS and YFSETQ. This chain's CDR3 is CASSLRRSGRSSYNEQFF. The CDR3 DNA follows: TGCGCCAGCAGCTTGAGACGTAGCGGGAGAAGCTCCTACAATGAGCAGTTCTTC. The full variable domain, its missing parts supplied by reference TRBV5-1 and TRBJ2-1, is KAGVTQTPRYLIKTRGQQVTLSCSPISGHRSVSWYQQTPGQGLQFLFEYFSETQRNKGNFPGRFSGRQFSNSRSEMNVSTLELGDSALYLCASSLRRSGRSSYNEQFFGPGTRLTVL.

This chain connects TRBV20-1 to TRBJ2-7; no clear D. This CDR3 has 14 residues. V lost 6 bases and J lost 1, with 16 bases in between. CDR1 is DFQATT, CDR2 SNEGSKA, per germline (reference sequence). CDR3 in amino acids: CSAKGPGGSYEQYF. In DNA, the CDR3 is TGCAGTGCCAAGGGCCCTGGTGGTTCCTACGAGCAGTACTTC.

This chain uses TRBV5-1 with TRBJ2-2; D is undetermined. Germline-derived CDR1 and CDR2 are SGHRS and YFSETQ. The V and J ends lost 4 bases and 1 base respectively, with 11 bases between them. CDR3 length equals 15 residues. The CDR3 DNA reads as TGCGCCAGCAGCCTTAACCCTAAGAACACCGGGGAGCTGTTTTTT. This gives the protein CASSLNPKNTGELFF.

On this clonotype: Without the conserved terminal phenylalanine or tryptophan, this CDR3 likely stems from a read error. The chain joins TRBV5-1 to TRBJ2-7; 7 nucleotides agree with TRBD2. V gave up 0 bases and J gave up 6 bases; unmatched junction bases: 6. Germline V gene lookup returns CDR1 SGHRS and CDR2 YFSETQ. The CDR3 length is 14 residues. For the CDR3, the DNA is TGCGCCAGCAGCTTGGAGCTACTAGCGAGCGAGCAGTACTTG. It translates to CASSLELLASEQYL.